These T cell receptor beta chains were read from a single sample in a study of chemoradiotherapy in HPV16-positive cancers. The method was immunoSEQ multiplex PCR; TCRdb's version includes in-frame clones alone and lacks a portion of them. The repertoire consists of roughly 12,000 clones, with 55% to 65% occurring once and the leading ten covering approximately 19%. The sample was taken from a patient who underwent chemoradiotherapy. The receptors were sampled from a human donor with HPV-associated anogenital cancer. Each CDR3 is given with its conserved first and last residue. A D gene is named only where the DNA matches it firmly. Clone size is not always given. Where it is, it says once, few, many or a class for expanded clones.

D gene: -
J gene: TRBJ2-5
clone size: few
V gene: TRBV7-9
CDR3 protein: CASSRQGRVEETQYF
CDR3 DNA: TGTGCCAGCAGCCGACAGGGGAGGGTAGAGGAGACCCAGTACTTC

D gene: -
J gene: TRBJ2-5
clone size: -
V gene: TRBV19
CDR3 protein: CASSPNGVGWVETQYF
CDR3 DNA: TGTGCCAGTAGTCCCAATGGGGTAGGGTGGGTAGAGACCCAGTACTTC

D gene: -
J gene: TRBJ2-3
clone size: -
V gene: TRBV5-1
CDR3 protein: CASSSGPTHTDTQYF
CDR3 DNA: TGCGCCAGCAGCTCGGGACCCACTCACACAGATACGCAGTATTTT

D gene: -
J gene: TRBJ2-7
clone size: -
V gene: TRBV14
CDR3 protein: CASSQDFRANVYEQYF
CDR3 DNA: TGTGCCAGCAGCCAAGATTTCAGGGCGAATGTCTACGAGCAGTACTTC

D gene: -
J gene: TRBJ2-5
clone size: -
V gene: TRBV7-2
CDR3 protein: CASSPREGRVSETQYF
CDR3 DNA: TGTGCCAGCAGCCCTCGGGAAGGCAGGGTATCAGAGACCCAGTACTTC

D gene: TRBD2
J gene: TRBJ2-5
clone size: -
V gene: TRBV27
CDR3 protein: CASRPRTSGAQETQYF
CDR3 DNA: TGTGCCAGCAGACCTAGGACTAGCGGGGCCCAAGAGACCCAGTACTTC

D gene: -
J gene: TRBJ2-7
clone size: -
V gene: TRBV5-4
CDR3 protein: CASSIGLISEQYF
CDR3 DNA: TGTGCCAGCAGCATCGGGCTTATATCCGAGCAGTACTTC

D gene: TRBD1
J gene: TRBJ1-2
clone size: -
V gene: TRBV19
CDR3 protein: CASDRRQGGGYTF
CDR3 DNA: TGTGCCAGCGATCGCCGACAGGGTGGCGGCTACACCTTC

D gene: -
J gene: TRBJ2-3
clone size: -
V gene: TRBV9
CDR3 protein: CASSLSFSTDTQYF
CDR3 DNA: TGTGCCAGCAGCCTCTCCTTTAGCACAGATACGCAGTATTTT

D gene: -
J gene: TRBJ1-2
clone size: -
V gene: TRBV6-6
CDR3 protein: CASFTRNYGYTF
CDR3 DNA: TGTGCCAGCTTTACCCGGAACTATGGCTACACCTTC

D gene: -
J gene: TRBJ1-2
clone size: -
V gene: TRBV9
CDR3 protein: CASSVDGLNYGYTF
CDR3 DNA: TGTGCCAGCAGCGTAGATGGGCTAAACTATGGCTACACCTTC

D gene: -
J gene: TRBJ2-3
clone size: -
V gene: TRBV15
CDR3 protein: CATSRDPTDTQYF
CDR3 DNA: TGTGCCACCAGCAGAGACCCCACAGATACGCAGTATTTT

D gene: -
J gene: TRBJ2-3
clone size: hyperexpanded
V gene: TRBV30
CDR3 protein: CAWSKGRGTDTQYF
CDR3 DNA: TGTGCCTGGAGTAAGGGTAGGGGCACAGATACGCAGTATTTT

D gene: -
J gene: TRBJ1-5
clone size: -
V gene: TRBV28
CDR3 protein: CAVGYSNQPQHF
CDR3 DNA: TGTGCCGTGGGGTATAGCAATCAGCCCCAGCATTTT

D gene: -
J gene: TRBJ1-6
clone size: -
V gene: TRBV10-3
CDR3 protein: CAIQGSHGISPLHF
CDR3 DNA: TGTGCCATCCAGGGGAGCCACGGGATCTCACCCCTCCACTTT

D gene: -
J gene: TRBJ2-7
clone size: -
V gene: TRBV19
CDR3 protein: CASSITSSYEQYF
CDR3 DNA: TGTGCCAGTAGTATAACCAGCTCCTACGAGCAGTACTTC